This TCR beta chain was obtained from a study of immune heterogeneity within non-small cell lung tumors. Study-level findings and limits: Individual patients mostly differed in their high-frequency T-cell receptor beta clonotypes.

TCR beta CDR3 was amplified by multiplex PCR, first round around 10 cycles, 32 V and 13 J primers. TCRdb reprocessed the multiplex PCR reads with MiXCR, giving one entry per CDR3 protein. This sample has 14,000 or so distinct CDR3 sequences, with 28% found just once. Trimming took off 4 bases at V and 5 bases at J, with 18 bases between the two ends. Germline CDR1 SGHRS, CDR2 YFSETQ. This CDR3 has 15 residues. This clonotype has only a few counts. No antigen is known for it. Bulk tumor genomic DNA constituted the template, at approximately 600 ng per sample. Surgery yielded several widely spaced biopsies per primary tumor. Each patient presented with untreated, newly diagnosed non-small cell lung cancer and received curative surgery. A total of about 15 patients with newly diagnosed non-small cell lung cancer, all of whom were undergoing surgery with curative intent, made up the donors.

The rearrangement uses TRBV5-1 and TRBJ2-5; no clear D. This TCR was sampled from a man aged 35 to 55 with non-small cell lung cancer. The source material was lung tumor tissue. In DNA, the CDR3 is TGCGCCAGCAGCCCGGGCATTAGGGCGAGGGAGACCCAGTACTTC. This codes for CASSPGIRARETQYF. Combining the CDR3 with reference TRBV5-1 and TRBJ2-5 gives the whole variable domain KAGVTQTPRYLIKTRGQQVTLSCSPISGHRSVSWYQQTPGQGLQFLFEYFSETQRNKGNFPGRFSGRQFSNSRSEMNVSTLELGDSALYLCASSPGIRARETQYFGPGTRLLVL.